Shown below are 30 T cell receptor beta chains from a single sample sequenced in a study of blood T cell repertoires in COVID-19. Data came from immunoSEQ multiplex PCR; TCRdb stores just in-frame clones and leaves some out. Counted here are some 80,000 clones, 75% to 85% occurring once; the ten biggest clones make up around 24%. Sequenced: peripheral blood. The receptors derive from a woman aged 50 to 60 with acute or convalescent COVID-19.

The chain joins TRBV6-5 to TRBJ2-3; no clear D. Trimming took 0 bases from V and 12 from J, leaving 7 bases between them. CDR3 size: 11 residues. Germline loops: CDR1 MNHEY, CDR2 SVGAGI. The CDR3 bases are TGTGCCAGCAGTTACTCGAGTACCCAGTATTTT. This codes for CASSYSSTQYF.

In its sample, this clone was seen a few times. The chain recombines TRBV6-5 with TRBJ1-5; no clear D. There are 13 residues in the CDR3. The germline CDR1 and CDR2 sequences are MNHEY and SVGAGI. V lost 6 bases and J lost 0, with 6 bases in between. The CDR3 DNA follows: TGTGCCAGCAGCCCGTATAGCAATCAGCCCCAGCATTTT. Translation: CASSPYSNQPQHF.

The rearrangement uses TRBV2 and TRBJ2-2, with TRBD2 matching 7 bases. Per germline, CDR1 SNHLY and CDR2 FYNNEI. Losses at the gene ends were 2 bases for V and 4 bases for J; bases not matched to a gene: 7. The CDR3 runs to 16 residues. This chain's CDR3 is CASSEREGFVTGELFF. For the CDR3, the DNA is TGTGCCAGCAGTGAAAGGGAGGGGTTTGTCACCGGGGAGCTGTTTTTT.

This chain links TRBV6-5 with TRBJ1-2; D not certain. Trimming left V 2 bases short and J 2 bases short, with 9 bases between. CDR1 and CDR2 from the germline V gene are MNHEY and SVGAGI. This CDR3 has 14 amino acids. CDR3 nucleotide sequence: TGTGCCAGCAGTTACGACATGAAGAACTATGGCTACACCTTC. Amino acid sequence: CASSYDMKNYGYTF.

The V and J genes are TRBV7-9 and TRBJ2-7; possible D gene TRBD2, 6 bases. The germline V and J ends were trimmed by 6 bases and 3 bases, with 9 bases remaining between them. This CDR3 is built from 12 residues. Germline assignment: CDR1 SEHNR and CDR2 FQNEAQ (reference sequence). The CDR3 coding sequence is TGTGCCAGCAGTTTTAGCGGCTACGAGCAGTACTTC. It translates to CASSFSGYEQYF.

This chain uses TRBV30 with TRBJ2-1; 10 bases are shared with TRBD1. Germline CDR1 GTSNPN, CDR2 SVGIG (reference sequence). V was clipped by 6 bases and J by 6 bases; unmatched bases: 8. The CDR3 length is 14 residues. CDR3 DNA: TGTGCCTGCATAGACAGGGGGCGCCCCAATGAGCAGTTCTTC. It yields the protein CACIDRGRPNEQFF.

This chain uses TRBV5-1 with TRBJ1-1; 9 bases match TRBD1. Germline CDR1 SGHRS, CDR2 YFSETQ. CDR3 size: 14 residues. Trimming cost V 4 bases and J 5 bases; bases outside gene matches: 6. For the CDR3, the DNA is TGCGCCAGCAGCCTCCGGGACAGGGAGACTGAAGCTTTCTTT. Translated: CASSLRDRETEAFF.

V and J are TRBV7-3 and TRBJ2-5; D is uncertain. The germline V gene has CDR1 SGHTA and CDR2 FQGTGA. V dropped 1 base and J dropped 7 bases, with 10 bases sitting between them. There are 13 residues in the CDR3. In nucleotides, the CDR3 is TGTGCCAGCAGCTTAATAATCGGCGGGACCCAGTACTTC. Its translation: CASSLIIGGTQYF.

This chain uses TRBV28 with TRBJ1-2; 7 bases match TRBD1. There are 11 residues in the CDR3. V lost 3 bases to trimming and J lost 10 bases; unmatched junction nucleotides: 2. Germline CDR1 is MDHEN and CDR2 is SYDVKM. CDR3 coding DNA: TGTGCCAGCAGTTTTACAGGGGACTACACCTTC. Its translation is CASSFTGDYTF.

In its sample, this clone was seen a few times. V and J are TRBV30 and TRBJ2-1, with D perhaps matching TRBD1 (6 bases). V lost 7 bases to trimming and J lost 9 bases, with 13 bases between them. The CDR3 is 11 amino acids. Germline V gives CDR1 GTSNPN, CDR2 SVGIG (reference sequence). Here the CDR3 reads CALNRVGEQFF. As DNA, the CDR3 is TGTGCCTTAAACAGGGTAGGTGAGCAGTTCTTC.

V usage is TRBV5-3 and J usage is TRBJ1-2; D gene unclear. TRBV5-3 is assigned to the ORF class and has an uncertain function. The CDR3 extends over 13 amino acids. The V and J ends lost 6 bases and 8 bases respectively, with 17 bases between them. The CDR3 here is CARTTLTSYGYTF. CDR3 sequence (DNA): TGTGCCAGAACAACCCTAACGTCCTACGGCTACACCTTC.

V and J are TRBV7-5 and TRBJ2-7; the DNA was not compared with TRBD1, the D call given in the table. TRBV7-5 is a documented pseudogene. The length of the CDR3 is 14 residues. The CDR3 sequence: CARSLKGQFYEQYF. DNA for the CDR3: TGTGCCAGAAGCTTAAAGGGACAGTTCTACGAGCAGTACTTC.

The V gene is TRBV19, the J gene TRBJ1-5; D possibly corresponds to TRBD1 (5 bases). Between the trimmed V and J ends, which lost 1 base and 7 bases, there was a span of 11 bases. Germline loops: CDR1 LNHDA, CDR2 SQIVND (reference sequence). This CDR3 has 14 residues. This CDR3 reads CASSIVRGGQPQHF. CDR3 DNA sequence: TGTGCCAGTAGTATAGTTAGGGGAGGACAGCCCCAGCATTTT.

The chain uses TRBV7-3 and TRBJ1-4; TRBD1 matches at 7 bases. The CDR3 is 15 residues long. Germline CDR1 reads SGHTA; CDR2 reads FQGTGA. The V segment lost 4 bases and the J segment 4 bases; nucleotides outside the gene matches: 6. The CDR3 sequence is CASSSTGQINEKLFF. In nucleotides, the CDR3 is TGTGCCAGCAGCTCAACGGGACAGATTAATGAAAAACTGTTTTTT.

This clone was recorded once. This rearrangement joins TRBV9 to TRBJ1-1; tentatively, D is TRBD1 (6 bases). The CDR3 runs 14 residues. The germline gives CDR1 SGDLS, CDR2 YYNGEE. V was clipped by 1 base and J by 8 bases, with 15 bases between them. The CDR3 sequence: CASSVNLGGGEAFF. The CDR3 DNA follows: TGTGCCAGCAGCGTAAATCTTGGGGGCGGAGAAGCTTTCTTT. The full variable domain, rest sourced from reference TRBV9 and TRBJ1-1, is DSGVTQTPKHLITATGQRVTLRCSPRSGDLSVYWYQQSLDQGLQFLIQYYNGEERAKGNILERFSAQQFPDLHSELNLSSLELGDSALYFCASSVNLGGGEAFFGQGTRLTVV.

This clone was recorded only once. The rearrangement links TRBV3-1 (or the pseudogene TRBV3-2) to TRBJ2-2, with 13 bases fitting TRBD2. The CDR3 covers 17 residues. Germline assignment: CDR1 LGHDT and CDR2 YNNKEL (reference sequence). J was trimmed by 7 bases and V by 4 bases; bases with no gene match: 9. CDR3 nucleotide sequence: TGTGCCAGCAGCCGACTGGGACTAGCGGGATTTGGCGGGGAGCTGTTTTTT. Its protein is CASSRLGLAGFGGELFF.

The sample holds a few counts of this clone. This chain links TRBV29-1 with TRBJ1-3, with TRBD1 matching 9 bases. The CDR3 is 13 residues long. The V segment lost 7 bases and the J segment 4 bases; nucleotides outside the gene matches: 5. Germline lookup yields CDR1 SQVTM and CDR2 ANQGSEA. The CDR3 DNA follows: TGCAGCGCTACGGGACAGGGAGGAAACACCATATATTTT. It encodes CSATGQGGNTIYF.

V and J are TRBV9 and TRBJ1-6; D is perhaps TRBD1 (5 bases). V lost 0 bases and J lost 10, with 8 bases in between. This CDR3 is 13 amino acids long. Per germline, CDR1 SGDLS and CDR2 YYNGEE. Here the CDR3 DNA reads TGTGCCAGCAGCGTAGTGGGGGGATCACCCCTCCACTTT. It encodes CASSVVGGSPLHF.

The V and J genes are TRBV10-3 and TRBJ2-3, with D tentatively TRBD2 (5 bases). Germline V gives CDR1 ENHRY, CDR2 SYGVKD. The CDR3 is made up of 14 amino acids. The germline V and J ends were trimmed by 10 bases and 0 bases, with 14 bases remaining between them. The CDR3 DNA sequence: TGTGCCACTACTAGTTTTTCTAGCACAGATACGCAGTATTTT. Encoded protein: CATTSFSSTDTQYF.

Of note for this clone: Mismatch with germline at one junction end may stem from a read error. J is TRBJ2-6 and V is TRBV7-2; 7 nucleotides align to TRBD2. CDR1 SGHTA and CDR2 FQGNSA come from the germline V gene. This CDR3 spans 13 amino acids. CDR3 DNA sequence: TGTGCCAGCAGCTCGGGACTATTTAGCAGTCGAAATTTC. It translates to CASSSGLFSSRNF.

The sample holds a few counts of this clone. V and J are TRBV6-1 and TRBJ2-7; the D gene is possibly TRBD2 (6 bases). CDR1 MNHNS and CDR2 SASEGT come from the germline V gene. The CDR3 is 13 amino acids. V lost 0 bases and J 5 bases, leaving 8 bases between the germline ends. The DNA for the CDR3 is TGTGCCAGCAGTGAAGCGGGACTGAACGAGCAGTACTTC. It yields the protein CASSEAGLNEQYF.

J is TRBJ1-1 and V is TRBV10-3, with D unclear. This CDR3 spans 11 amino acids. Trimming pared 7 bases from V and 8 bases from J, leaving 11 bases between. The germline V gene has CDR1 ENHRY and CDR2 SYGVKD. The chain's CDR3 is CAIKSEAEAFF. The CDR3 nucleotides read TGTGCCATCAAGTCAGAGGCAGAAGCTTTCTTT.

This clone has a handful of counts. V gene TRBV27 combines with J gene TRBJ2-7; D might be TRBD1 (6 bases). The germline CDR1 and CDR2 sequences are MNHEY and SMNVEV (reference sequence). V shed 4 bases and J shed 6 bases, with 16 bases lying between them. The CDR3 extends over 14 amino acids. CDR3 sequence reads: CASSSGTPPSEQYF. The DNA for the CDR3 is TGTGCCAGCAGTTCTGGGACACCCCCTTCCGAGCAGTACTTC.

This chain joins TRBV7-8 and TRBJ1-1; D ambiguous. Trimming removed 0 bases from V and 2 bases from J, with 7 bases in between. The CDR3 sequence is 14 residues long. Germline CDR1 is SGHVS and CDR2 is FQNEAQ. For the CDR3, the DNA is TGTGCCAGCAGCTTAGCGCCCTACAACACTGAAGCTTTCTTT. Its protein is CASSLAPYNTEAFF.

V usage is TRBV5-4 and J usage is TRBJ1-2, with 7 bases fitting TRBD1. V was clipped by 5 bases and J by 7 bases; unmatched bases: 11. The germline V gene has CDR1 SGHNT and CDR2 YYREEE (reference sequence). This CDR3 is 14 amino acids long. Written as DNA, the CDR3 is TGTGCCAGCAGACCTCCCAGGGGGGAAGTTGGCTACACCTTC. As protein: CASRPPRGEVGYTF.

The chain couples TRBV4-3 to TRBJ2-3; D perhaps matches TRBD2 (8 bases). Germline loops: CDR1 LGHNA, CDR2 YSLEER. The V and J ends lost 3 bases and 1 base respectively, with 17 bases between them. CDR3 length: 17 residues. CDR3: CASSHGGAGQGTDTQYF. The CDR3 region has the DNA TGCGCCAGCAGCCACGGGGGGGCAGGACAGGGCACAGATACGCAGTATTTT.

The J gene is TRBJ1-4, the V gene TRBV7-9; 10 nucleotides match TRBD1. The CDR3 is 15 residues long. Per the germline V gene, CDR1 is SEHNR and CDR2 is FQNEAQ (reference sequence). V lost 0 bases to trimming and J lost 8 bases; unmatched junction nucleotides: 3. The CDR3 protein is CASSLAGTGEEKLFF. The CDR3 DNA is TGTGCCAGCAGCTTAGCCGGGACAGGGGAAGAAAAACTGTTTTTT.

This clone has more than one count but fewer than ten. The V and J genes are TRBV5-4 and TRBJ2-1; D perhaps matches TRBD2 (5 bases). Germline V lookup: CDR1 SGHNT, CDR2 YYREEE (reference sequence). The CDR3 covers 12 residues. The V and J ends lost 6 bases and 3 bases respectively, with 7 bases between them. DNA of the CDR3: TGTGCCAGCAAGAGGGACTACAATGAGCAGTTCTTC. Protein: CASKRDYNEQFF. The variable domain in full, completed from reference TRBV5-4 and TRBJ2-1, reads ETGVTQSPTHLIKTRGQQVTLRCSSQSGHNTVSWYQQALGQGPQFIFQYYREEENGRGNFPPRFSGLQFPNYSSELNVNALELDDSALYLCASKRDYNEQFFGPGTRLTVL.

The genes are TRBV7-7 and TRBJ2-7, with 8 bases identical to TRBD1. The CDR3 has 14 residues. Germline CDR1 is SSHAT and CDR2 is FNYEAQ (reference sequence). V trimming: 5 bases; J trimming: 3 bases; junction bases outside the gene matches: 6. The CDR3 bases are TGTGCCAGCAGCGCCGGGACAGGCTTCTACGAGCAGTACTTC. Its protein is CASSAGTGFYEQYF.

The CDR3, as DNA: TGTGCCAGCAGCTCTGGACTAGCGGGAGTAGTATACGAGCAGTACTTC. Translating it yields CASSSGLAGVVYEQYF. The chain uses TRBV7-2 and TRBJ2-7, with 13 nucleotides matching TRBD2. From germline, CDR1 is SGHTA and CDR2 FQGNSA. V shed 4 bases and J 4 bases; nucleotides not matched to a gene: 7. CDR3 length: 16 residues.